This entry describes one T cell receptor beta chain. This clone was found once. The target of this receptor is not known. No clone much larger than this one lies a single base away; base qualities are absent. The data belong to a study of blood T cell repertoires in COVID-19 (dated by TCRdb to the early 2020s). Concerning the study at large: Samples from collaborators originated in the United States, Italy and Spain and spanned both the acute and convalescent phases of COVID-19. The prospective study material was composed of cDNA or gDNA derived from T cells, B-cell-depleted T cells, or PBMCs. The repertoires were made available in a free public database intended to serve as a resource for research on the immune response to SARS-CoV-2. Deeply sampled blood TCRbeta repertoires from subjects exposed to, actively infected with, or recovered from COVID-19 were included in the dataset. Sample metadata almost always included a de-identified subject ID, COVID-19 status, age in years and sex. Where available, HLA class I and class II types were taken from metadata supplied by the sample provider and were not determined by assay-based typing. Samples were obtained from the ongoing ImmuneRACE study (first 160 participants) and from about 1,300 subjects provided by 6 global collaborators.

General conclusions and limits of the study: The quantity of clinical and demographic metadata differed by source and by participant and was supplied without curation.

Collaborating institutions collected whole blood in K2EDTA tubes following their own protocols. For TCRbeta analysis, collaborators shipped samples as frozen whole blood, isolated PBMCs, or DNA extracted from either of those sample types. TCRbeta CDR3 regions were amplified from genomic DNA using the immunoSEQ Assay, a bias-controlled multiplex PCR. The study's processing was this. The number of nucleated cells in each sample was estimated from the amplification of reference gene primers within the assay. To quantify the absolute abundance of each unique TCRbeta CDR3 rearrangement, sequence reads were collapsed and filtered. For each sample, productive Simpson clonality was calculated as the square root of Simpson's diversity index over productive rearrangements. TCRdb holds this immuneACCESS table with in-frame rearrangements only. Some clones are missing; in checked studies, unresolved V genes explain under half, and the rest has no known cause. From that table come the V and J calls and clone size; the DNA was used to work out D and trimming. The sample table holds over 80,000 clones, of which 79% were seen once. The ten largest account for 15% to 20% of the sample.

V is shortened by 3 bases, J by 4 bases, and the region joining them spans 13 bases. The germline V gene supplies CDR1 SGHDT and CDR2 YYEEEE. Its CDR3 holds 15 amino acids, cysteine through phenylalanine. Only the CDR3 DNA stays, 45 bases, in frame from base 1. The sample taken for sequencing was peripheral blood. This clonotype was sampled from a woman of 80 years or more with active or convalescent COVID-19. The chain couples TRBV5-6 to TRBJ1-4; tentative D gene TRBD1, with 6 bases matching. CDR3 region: CASSWRTALNEKLFF. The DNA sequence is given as TGTGCCAGCAGCTGGAGGACAGCTCTTAATGAAAAACTGTTTTTT. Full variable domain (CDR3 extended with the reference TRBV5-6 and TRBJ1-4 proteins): DAGVTQSPTHLIKTRGQQVTLRCSPKSGHDTVSWYQQALGQGPQFIFQYYEEEERQRGNFPDRFSGHQFPNYSSELNVNALLLGDSALYLCASSWRTALNEKLFFGSGTQLSVL.